A single sample gave rise to the 23 T cell receptor beta chains below, sequenced in a study of siplizumab effects on memory and regulatory T cells. The data were produced by immunoSEQ multiplex PCR, yet TCRdb's version contains in-frame clones alone and is incomplete. The repertoire holds tens of thousands of clones, with roughly nine tenths as singletons. The sequencing input was CD8+ T cells sorted from blood. These receptors came from a human donor in good health.

J is TRBJ2-1 and V is TRBV5-1; 8 positions match TRBD2. The CDR3 is 17 amino acids. J was trimmed by 4 bases and V by 0 bases; bases with no gene match: 9. The V gene's germline CDR1 is SGHRS and CDR2 YFSETQ. The CDR3: CASSLVGSGIAYNEQFF. The CDR3 DNA sequence: TGCGCCAGCAGCTTGGTGGGTAGCGGGATCGCGTACAATGAGCAGTTCTTC.

This chain connects TRBV7-8 to TRBJ2-7; 8 positions match TRBD1. V was clipped by 4 bases and J by 0 bases; unmatched bases: 2. The germline gives CDR1 SGHVS, CDR2 FQNEAQ. This CDR3 is built from 14 residues. CDR3 in amino acids: CASSWDRFSYEQYF. DNA of the CDR3: TGTGCCAGCAGCTGGGACAGGTTCTCCTACGAGCAGTACTTC.

The CDR3 sequence is CASSGGQHGMEPQHF. CDR3 nucleotide sequence: TGTGCCAGCAGTGGAGGACAGCATGGTATGGAGCCCCAGCATTTT. J is TRBJ1-5 and V is TRBV6-1, with D perhaps matching TRBD1 (6 bases). Germline loops: CDR1 MNHNS, CDR2 SASEGT. This CDR3 is built from 15 residues. With 4 bases removed from V and 8 bases from J, the gap between germline ends came to 18 bases.

The V and J genes are TRBV19 and TRBJ2-2, with 11 bases identical to TRBD2. With V trimmed by 4 bases and J by 7 bases, 8 bases remained unmatched. The CDR3 contains 16 residues. Germline V gene data show CDR1 as LNHDA and CDR2 as SQIVND (reference sequence). The CDR3, as DNA: TGTGCCAGTAGTACTTTAGCGGGAGGGCGGAACGGGGAGCTGTTTTTT. It translates to CASSTLAGGRNGELFF.

This chain uses TRBV7-9 with TRBJ1-2, with 7 bases matching TRBD1. J gave up 8 bases and V 5 bases, and 11 bases lay outside the gene matches. Per the germline V gene, CDR1 is SEHNR and CDR2 is FQNEAQ (reference sequence). The CDR3 has 14 residues. The CDR3 DNA reads TGTGCCAGCAGCGAAGTGACAGGGTTGGGCGGCTACACCTTC. This encodes CASSEVTGLGGYTF.

In this sample, this clone turned up a few times. The chain uses TRBV4-1 and TRBJ1-1; D is undetermined. The CDR3 has 11 amino acids. Germline values: CDR1 MGHRA, CDR2 YSYEKL. V shed 3 bases and J shed 4 bases, with 3 bases lying between them. The CDR3 coding sequence is TGCGCCAGCAGCCAGAGCACTGAAGCTTTCTTT. Translated, it gives CASSQSTEAFF.

V and J are TRBV7-8 and TRBJ1-5; tentative D call: TRBD1 (5 bases). This CDR3 has 15 amino acids. Deletions cut 1 base from V and 7 bases from J, with 14 bases between. CDR1 is SGHVS, CDR2 FQNEAQ, per germline. The CDR3 protein is CASSLEWDPTQPQHF. CDR3 in DNA: TGTGCCAGCAGCTTAGAATGGGACCCGACGCAGCCCCAGCATTTT. The variable domain in full, completed from reference TRBV7-8 and TRBJ1-5, reads GAGVSQSPRYKVAKRGQDVALRCDPISGHVSLFWYQQALGQGPEFLTYFQNEAQLDKSGLPSDRFFAERPEGSVSTLKIQRTQQEDSAVYLCASSLEWDPTQPQHFGDGTRLSIL.

The J gene is TRBJ2-2, the V gene TRBV5-4; maybe TRBD2 (5 bases). Trimming removed 4 bases at V and 6 bases at J, with 10 bases between. Per germline, CDR1 SGHNT and CDR2 YYREEE (reference sequence). The CDR3 is 13 amino acids. The CDR3 spells CASSHLAPGELFF. The CDR3 nucleotides read TGTGCCAGCAGCCATCTAGCACCCGGGGAGCTGTTTTTT.

The V call is TRBV29-1, the J call TRBJ1-2, with 8 nucleotides matching TRBD1. The germline V gene has CDR1 SQVTM and CDR2 ANQGSEA. Trimming took 0 bases from V and 8 from J; bases not matched to a gene: 2. The CDR3 is 12 residues long. DNA of the CDR3: TGCAGCGTTGAAGATTGGGACAGGGGCTACACCTTC. It specifies CSVEDWDRGYTF.

The chain carries TRBV27 and TRBJ1-5; D gene ambiguous. The CDR3 is 13 residues long. Trimming shortened V by 4 bases and J by 4 bases, and 8 bases separated the two germline ends. CDR1 is MNHEY, CDR2 SMNVEV, per germline (reference sequence). DNA for the CDR3: TGTGCCAGCAGTTCTACGCCAAATCAGCCCCAGCATTTT. It translates to CASSSTPNQPQHF.

J is TRBJ2-7 and V is TRBV2; 8 bases are a match to TRBD2. From germline, CDR1 is SNHLY and CDR2 FYNNEI. Losses at the gene ends were 6 bases for V and 5 bases for J; bases not matched to a gene: 9. The CDR3 loop spans 14 amino acids. CDR3 amino acids: CASRATSGGNEQYF. DNA of the CDR3: TGTGCCAGCAGAGCAACTAGCGGAGGGAACGAGCAGTACTTC.

CDR3: CASSSPHGNYGYTF. The CDR3 region has the DNA TGTGCCAGCAGCTCCCCCCACGGTAACTATGGCTACACCTTC. This chain uses TRBV11-2 with TRBJ1-2; D gene unclear. The CDR3 spans 14 residues. V dropped 4 bases and J dropped 1 base, with 10 bases sitting between them. Germline V CDR1 and CDR2: SGHAT, FQNNGV.

This clone has only one observation. This rearrangement joins TRBV6-5 to TRBJ2-7, with TRBD1 identical over 8 bases. CDR1 is MNHEY and CDR2 is SVGAGI in the germline V gene. The CDR3 is 14 residues long. With 6 bases clipped from V and 5 bases from J, the junction kept 9 bases outside the gene matches. The CDR3 nucleotides read TGTGCCAGCAGGTTCCAGGGGGCAGCCCACGAGCAGTACTTC. Protein product: CASRFQGAAHEQYF.

V gene TRBV14 combines with J gene TRBJ1-5; unclear D gene. Trimming removed 4 bases at V and 0 bases at J, with 25 bases between. CDR3 length: 20 amino acids. Germline values: CDR1 SGHDN, CDR2 FVKESK. The CDR3 protein is CASSLETPTPFEYSNQPQHF. The DNA for the CDR3 is TGTGCCAGCAGCCTAGAGACTCCGACCCCATTTGAATATAGCAATCAGCCCCAGCATTTT.

This sequence joins TRBV19 and TRBJ2-7; D might be TRBD1 or TRBD2, each matching 6 bases. The CDR3 contains 15 residues. The germline gives CDR1 LNHDA, CDR2 SQIVND (reference sequence). Trimming shortened V by 1 base and J by 2 bases, and 12 bases separated the two germline ends. The CDR3 DNA follows: TGTGCCAGTAGTATAGGACCGGGGGCAGCCTACGAGCAGTACTTC. Protein: CASSIGPGAAYEQYF. The full variable domain, rest sourced from reference TRBV19 and TRBJ2-7, is DGGITQSPKYLFRKEGQNVTLSCEQNLNHDAMYWYRQDPGQGLRLIYYSQIVNDFQKGDIAEGYSVSREKKESFPLTVTSAQKNPTAFYLCASSIGPGAAYEQYFGPGTRLTVT.

Only one count was recorded for this clone. The V and J genes are TRBV18 and TRBJ2-7; a possible D gene is TRBD1 (6 bases). Germline-derived CDR1 and CDR2 are KGHSH and LQKENI. Trimming took 0 bases from V and 3 from J, leaving 9 bases between them. The CDR3 totals 14 residues. Here the CDR3 DNA reads TGTGCCAGCTCACCACCGACAGGTAGCTACGAGCAGTACTTC. Its translation: CASSPPTGSYEQYF.

The J gene is TRBJ2-1, the V gene TRBV19; D remains ambiguous. Germline lookup yields CDR1 LNHDA and CDR2 SQIVND (reference sequence). This CDR3 has 12 residues. V was clipped by 5 bases and J by 5 bases, with 7 bases between them. CDR3 protein: CASSAVNNEQFF. The CDR3 DNA reads TGTGCCAGTAGTGCTGTCAACAATGAGCAGTTCTTC.

The rearrangement links TRBV18 to TRBJ1-4; possibly TRBD1 for D (5 bases). Germline CDR1 KGHSH, CDR2 LQKENI. Trimming removed 5 bases from V and 3 bases from J, with 16 bases in between. The CDR3 totals 16 residues. CDR3 in DNA: TGTGCCAGCTCAACTACTTCCGGGACTGCTAATGAAAAACTGTTTTTT. It is translated as CASSTTSGTANEKLFF.

The chain recombines TRBV4-1 with TRBJ1-2; D is undetermined. Germline CDR1 and CDR2: MGHRA and YSYEKL. Trimming left V 1 base short and J 0 bases short, with 9 bases between. CDR3 length: 15 residues. DNA of the CDR3: TGCGCCAGCAGCCAAGTGGACGATGCTAACTATGGCTACACCTTC. Its protein is CASSQVDDANYGYTF.

The chain links TRBV10-3 to TRBJ2-2; perhaps TRBD2 as D (5 bases). V lost 0 bases to trimming and J lost 3 bases, with 11 bases between them. This CDR3 is built from 16 residues. Germline V lookup: CDR1 ENHRY, CDR2 SYGVKD. CDR3 amino acids: CAISESRGLHTGELFF. CDR3 bases: TGTGCCATCAGTGAGTCTCGGGGTCTGCACACCGGGGAGCTGTTTTTT.

This chain connects TRBV4-2 to TRBJ2-1; 8 nucleotides align to TRBD1. J was trimmed by 5 bases and V by 0 bases; bases with no gene match: 6. This CDR3 is 16 amino acids long. Germline-derived CDR1 and CDR2 are LGHNA and YNFKEQ. CDR3 nucleotide sequence: TGTGCCAGCAGCCAAGATCGTCAGGGGGCCGACAATGAGCAGTTCTTC. Its protein product is CASSQDRQGADNEQFF.

The chain combines TRBV19 with TRBJ1-5; 11 nucleotides line up with TRBD1. Germline CDR1 and CDR2: LNHDA and SQIVND (reference sequence). The CDR3 is 15 amino acids. Losses at the gene ends were 3 bases for V and 5 bases for J; bases not matched to a gene: 3. This chain's CDR3 is CASSIGQGADQPQHF. CDR3 sequence (DNA): TGTGCCAGTAGTATCGGACAGGGGGCAGATCAGCCCCAGCATTTT.

This clone has just one count. J is TRBJ2-5 and V is TRBV27; D is possibly TRBD1 (5 bases). Germline loops: CDR1 MNHEY, CDR2 SMNVEV (reference sequence). V lost 6 bases and J lost 1, with 15 bases in between. The CDR3 is 15 amino acids. The CDR3 bases are TGTGCCAGCAGAACTACAGGAATCTTCCAAGAGACCCAGTACTTC. Amino acids: CASRTTGIFQETQYF.